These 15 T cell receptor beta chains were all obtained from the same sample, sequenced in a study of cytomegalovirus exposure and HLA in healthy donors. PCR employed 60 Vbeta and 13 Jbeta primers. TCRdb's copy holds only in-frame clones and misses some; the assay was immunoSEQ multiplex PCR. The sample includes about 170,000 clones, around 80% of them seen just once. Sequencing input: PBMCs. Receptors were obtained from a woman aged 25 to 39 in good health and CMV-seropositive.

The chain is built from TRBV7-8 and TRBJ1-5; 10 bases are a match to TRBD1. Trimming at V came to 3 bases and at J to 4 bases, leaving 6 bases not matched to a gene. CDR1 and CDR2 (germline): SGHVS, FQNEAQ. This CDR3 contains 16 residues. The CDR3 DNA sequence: TGTGCCAGCAGCTTCAGACAGGGGGCGCGGAATCAGCCCCAGCATTTT. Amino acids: CASSFRQGARNQPQHF. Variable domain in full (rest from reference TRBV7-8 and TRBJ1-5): GAGVSQSPRYKVAKRGQDVALRCDPISGHVSLFWYQQALGQGPEFLTYFQNEAQLDKSGLPSDRFFAERPEGSVSTLKIQRTQQEDSAVYLCASSFRQGARNQPQHFGDGTRLSIL.

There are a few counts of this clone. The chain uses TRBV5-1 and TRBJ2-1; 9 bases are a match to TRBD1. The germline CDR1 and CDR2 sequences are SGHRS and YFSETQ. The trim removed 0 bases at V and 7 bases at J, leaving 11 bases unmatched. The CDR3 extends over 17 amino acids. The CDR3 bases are TGCGCCAGCAGCTTGGGGGGACAGGGCGGAAATTTAAATGAGCAGTTCTTC. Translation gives CASSLGGQGGNLNEQFF.

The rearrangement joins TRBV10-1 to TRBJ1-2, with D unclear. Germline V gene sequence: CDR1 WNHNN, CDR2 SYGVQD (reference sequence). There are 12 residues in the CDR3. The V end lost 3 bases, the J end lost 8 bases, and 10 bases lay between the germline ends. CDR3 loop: CASSDDQEGYTF. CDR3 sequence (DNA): TGCGCCAGCAGTGATGACCAGGAAGGCTACACCTTC.

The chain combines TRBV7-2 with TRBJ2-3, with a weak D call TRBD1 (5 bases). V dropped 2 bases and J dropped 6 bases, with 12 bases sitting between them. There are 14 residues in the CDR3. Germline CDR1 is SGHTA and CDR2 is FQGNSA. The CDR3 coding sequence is TGTGCCAGCAGCTTACAGGGTTCAGGGGATACGCAGTATTTT. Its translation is CASSLQGSGDTQYF.

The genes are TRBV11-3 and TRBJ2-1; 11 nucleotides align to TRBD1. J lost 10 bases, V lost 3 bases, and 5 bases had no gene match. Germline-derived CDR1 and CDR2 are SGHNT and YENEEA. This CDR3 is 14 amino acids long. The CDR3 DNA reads TGTGCCAGCAGCTTGGGACAGGGGGGAAACGAGCAGTTCTTC. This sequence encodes CASSLGQGGNEQFF.

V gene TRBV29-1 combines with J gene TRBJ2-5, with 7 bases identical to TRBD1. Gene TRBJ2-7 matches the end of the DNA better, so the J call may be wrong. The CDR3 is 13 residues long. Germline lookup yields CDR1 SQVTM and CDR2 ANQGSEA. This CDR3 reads CSVPSLTGREQYF. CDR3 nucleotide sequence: TGCAGCGTCCCTAGTTTGACAGGGCGCGAGCAGTACTTC.

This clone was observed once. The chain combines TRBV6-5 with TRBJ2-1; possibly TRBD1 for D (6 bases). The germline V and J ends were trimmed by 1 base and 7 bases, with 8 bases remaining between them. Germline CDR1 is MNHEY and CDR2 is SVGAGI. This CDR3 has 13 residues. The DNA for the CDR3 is TGTGCCAGCAGTTACTTGAGGGGGAATGAGCAGTTCTTC. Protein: CASSYLRGNEQFF.

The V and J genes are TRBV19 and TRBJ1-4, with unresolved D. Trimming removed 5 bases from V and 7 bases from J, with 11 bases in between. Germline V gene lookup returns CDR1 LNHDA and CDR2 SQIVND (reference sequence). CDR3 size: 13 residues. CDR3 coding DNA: TGTGCCAGTAGTCCAGTCAGCGGTGAAAAACTGTTTTTT. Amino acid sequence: CASSPVSGEKLFF.

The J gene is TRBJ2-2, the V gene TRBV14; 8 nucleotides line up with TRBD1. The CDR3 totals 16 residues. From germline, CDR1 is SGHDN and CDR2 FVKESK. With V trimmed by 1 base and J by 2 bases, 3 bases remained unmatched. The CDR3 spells CASSQVGTGNTGELFF. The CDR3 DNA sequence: TGTGCCAGCAGCCAAGTTGGGACAGGAAACACCGGGGAGCTGTTTTTT.

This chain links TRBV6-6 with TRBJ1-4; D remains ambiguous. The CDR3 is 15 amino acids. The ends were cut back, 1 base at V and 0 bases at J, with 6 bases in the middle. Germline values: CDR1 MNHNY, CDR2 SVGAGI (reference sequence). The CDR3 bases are TGTGCCAGCAGTTACTACGACTCAACTAATGAAAAACTGTTTTTT. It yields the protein CASSYYDSTNEKLFF.

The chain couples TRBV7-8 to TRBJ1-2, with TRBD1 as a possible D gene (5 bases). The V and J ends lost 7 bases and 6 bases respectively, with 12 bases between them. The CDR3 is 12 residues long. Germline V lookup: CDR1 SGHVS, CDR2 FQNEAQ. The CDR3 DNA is TGTGCCAGCACCGCGGGGGTAAATGGCTACACCTTC. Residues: CASTAGVNGYTF.

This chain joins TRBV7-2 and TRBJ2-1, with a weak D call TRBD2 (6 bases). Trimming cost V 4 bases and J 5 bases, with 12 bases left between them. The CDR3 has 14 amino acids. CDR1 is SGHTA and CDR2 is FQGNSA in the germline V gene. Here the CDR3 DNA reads TGTGCCAGCAGCTCCCCAGCGGGCAACAATGAGCAGTTCTTC. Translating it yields CASSSPAGNNEQFF. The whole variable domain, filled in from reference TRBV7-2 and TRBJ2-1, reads GAGVSQSPSNKVTEKGKDVELRCDPISGHTALYWYRQSLGQGLEFLIYFQGNSAPDKSGLPSDRFSAERTGGSVSTLTIQRTQQEDSAVYLCASSSPAGNNEQFFGPGTRLTVL.

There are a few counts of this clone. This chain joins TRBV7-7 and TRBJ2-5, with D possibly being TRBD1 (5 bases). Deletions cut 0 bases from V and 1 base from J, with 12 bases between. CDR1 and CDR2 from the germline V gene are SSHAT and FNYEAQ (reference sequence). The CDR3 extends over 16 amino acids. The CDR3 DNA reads TGTGCCAGCAGCTTAGCGGCAGGGCCGGCCCAAGAGACCCAGTACTTC. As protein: CASSLAAGPAQETQYF.

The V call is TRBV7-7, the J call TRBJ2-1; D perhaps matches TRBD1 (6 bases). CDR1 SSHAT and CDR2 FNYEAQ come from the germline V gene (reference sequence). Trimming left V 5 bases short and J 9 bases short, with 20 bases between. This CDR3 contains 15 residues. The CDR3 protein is CASSQAPLGGFEQFF. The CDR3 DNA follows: TGTGCCAGCAGCCAGGCACCATTAGGGGGATTTGAGCAGTTCTTC.

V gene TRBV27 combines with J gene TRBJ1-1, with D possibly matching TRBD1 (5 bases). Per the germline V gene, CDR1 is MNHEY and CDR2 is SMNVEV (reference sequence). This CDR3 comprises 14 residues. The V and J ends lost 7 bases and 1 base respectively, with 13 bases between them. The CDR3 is CASTPAGRNTEAFF. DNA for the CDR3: TGTGCCAGCACCCCCGCGGGGCGGAACACTGAAGCTTTCTTT.